The clone carrying this TCR beta chain was seen just once. What it recognizes is unknown. The source of the sample is a study of T cell responses to AZD1222 COVID-19 vaccine. Study results and limitations: Reports say nearly half of spike-specific TCRs go after unmutated variant regions. AZD1222 recipients seropositive at baseline numbered only five to seven.

Sequenced by immunoSEQ multiplex PCR; TCRdb stores in-frame clones only, minus some. The sample lists over 120,000 clones; around 89% were seen once. CDR1 and CDR2 (germline): ENHRY, SYGVKD. The CDR3 spans 14 residues. V gave up 8 bases and J gave up 2 bases, with 15 bases separating them. Sample: peripheral blood, taken on day 0 of AZD1222 vaccination. J is TRBJ1-1 and V is TRBV10-3; possibly TRBD1 for D (6 bases). The clonotype was recovered from an adult in good health. DNA for the CDR3: TGTGCCATCTGCGAACAGGGAGGTAACACTGAAGCTTTCTTT. Translation gives CAICEQGGNTEAFF.